The rows below give T cell receptor beta chains drawn from one sample of a study of CD8 T cells in ankylosing spondylitis. TCRdb reprocessed the 5' RACE reads via MiXCR and lists one record per CDR3 protein. Of a few hundred thousand distinct CDR3 sequences detected, approximately 10% appear once; the ten largest clones hold approximately 20%. Sequencing was performed on blood, either unsorted or a sorted T cell fraction (not recorded which). The receptors shown here come from a male donor with ankylosing spondylitis or in good health (not recorded which). Both conserved end residues are part of each CDR3. The order of the fields is D gene, V gene, clone size, J gene, CDR3 protein, CDR3 DNA. The D gene is left open where the match is weak. Clone size is given for some rows only: seen once, a few or many times, or a class if the clone is expanded.

>NA|TRBV12-3/TRBV12-4|many|TRBJ2-3
CASTLRGAGPSTDTQYF
TGTGCCAGCACCTTAAGGGGGGCGGGACCTAGCACAGATACGCAGTATTTT
>TRBD2|TRBV10-3|NA|TRBJ2-5
CASGGGGSETQYF
TGTGCCAGTGGGGGCGGGGGGTCCGAGACCCAGTACTTC
>NA|TRBV5-1|few|TRBJ2-2
CASSLNGPDTGELFF
TGCGCCAGCAGCTTGAATGGGCCGGACACCGGGGAGCTGTTTTTT
>NA|TRBV20-1|many|TRBJ1-5
CSARDVGFSNQPQHF
TGCAGTGCTAGAGACGTAGGGTTTAGCAATCAGCCCCAGCATTTT
>TRBD1|TRBV6-1|many|TRBJ2-7
CASSELQDRGNEQYF
TGTGCCAGCAGTGAACTTCAGGACAGGGGCAACGAGCAGTACTTC
>NA|TRBV28|NA|TRBJ1-4
CATTSSSGVKAAATNEKLFF
TGTGCCACCACCTCTTCTTCGGGAGTAAAGGCAGCTGCAACTAATGAAAAACTGTTTTTT
>TRBD1|TRBV10-3|few|TRBJ2-5
CAISDKGGRSQETQYF
TGTGCCATCAGTGATAAAGGGGGCCGATCTCAAGAGACCCAGTACTTC
>TRBD1|TRBV5-1|few|TRBJ1-2
CASSLARTGGAGGYGYTF
TGCGCCAGCAGCTTGGCCAGGACAGGGGGCGCAGGTGGCTATGGCTACACCTTC
>TRBD1|TRBV12-3/TRBV12-4|NA|TRBJ1-6
CASNRGSSPLPF
TGTGCCAGCAACAGGGGTTCCTCACCCCTCCCCTTT
>TRBD1|TRBV4-1|few|TRBJ2-4
CASSQDGQAPNIQYF
TGCGCCAGCAGCCAAGACGGACAGGCCCCGAACATTCAGTACTTC
>NA|TRBV7-2|many|TRBJ2-5
CASSQTGTLETQYF
TGTGCCAGCAGCCAAACCGGGACCCTAGAGACCCAGTACTTC
>NA|TRBV15|few|TRBJ2-3
CATRGATDTQYF
TGTGCCACTAGGGGGGCCACAGATACGCAGTATTTT
>TRBD2|TRBV29-1|many|TRBJ2-1
CSGAASGGFDEQFF
TGCAGCGGGGCAGCTAGCGGGGGGTTCGATGAGCAGTTCTTC
>NA|TRBV20-1|many|TRBJ1-4
CSASGGASTNEKLFF
TGCAGTGCTAGTGGAGGGGCTTCAACTAATGAAAAACTGTTTTTT
>NA|TRBV3-1|many|TRBJ2-1
CASSPGGDPGLDEQFF
TGTGCCAGCAGCCCAGGTGGGGACCCGGGGCTGGATGAGCAGTTCTTC
>TRBD1|TRBV7-9|NA|TRBJ2-7
CASSLSGQHSYEQYF
TGTGCCAGCAGCCTCTCGGGACAGCACTCCTACGAGCAGTACTTC
>TRBD2|TRBV20-1|few|TRBJ2-1
CSADLAENYNEQFF
TGCAGTGCAGATCTAGCGGAAAACTACAATGAGCAGTTCTTC
>NA|TRBV7-9|few|TRBJ2-1
CASSLGGSVDEQFF
TGTGCCAGCAGCTTAGGTGGGTCGGTAGATGAGCAGTTCTTC
>TRBD1|TRBV3-1|many|TRBJ1-5
CASSQTRGHNQPQHF
TGTGCCAGCAGCCAGACGAGGGGGCACAATCAGCCCCAGCATTTT
>NA|TRBV12-3/TRBV12-4|NA|TRBJ2-2
CASNVAAGELFF
TGTGCCAGCAATGTGGCTGCGGGGGAGCTGTTTTTT
>TRBD1|TRBV5-1|many|TRBJ2-1
CASSVLQLQGAHNEQFF
TGCGCCAGCAGCGTCCTCCAGCTTCAGGGGGCGCACAATGAGCAGTTCTTC
>NA|TRBV3-1|many|TRBJ1-3
CASSQGARPSGNTIYF
TGTGCCAGCAGCCAAGGCGCCCGACCCTCTGGAAACACCATATATTTT
>TRBD1|TRBV6-2/TRBV6-3|many|TRBJ2-2
CASRLDRGAGTGELFF
TGTGCCAGCAGACTCGACAGGGGAGCGGGCACCGGGGAGCTGTTTTTT
>NA|TRBV20-1|NA|TRBJ2-7
CSASGAGTHEQSF
TGCAGTGCTAGCGGGGCAGGTACCCACGAGCAGTCCTTC
>NA|TRBV12-3/TRBV12-4|many|TRBJ1-5
CASSAGYSNQPQHF
TGTGCCAGCAGTGCAGGGTATAGCAATCAGCCCCAGCATTTT
>NA|TRBV6-4|few|TRBJ2-5
CASSDSTGLPGGTQYF
TGTGCCAGCAGTGACTCCACGGGACTCCCGGGTGGGACCCAGTACTTC
>TRBD2|TRBV6-1|many|TRBJ2-3
CASGDGGAGTDTQYF
TGTGCCAGCGGAGACGGGGGGGCGGGCACAGATACGCAGTATTTT
>NA|TRBV20-1|many|TRBJ2-7
CSARDSRDPYEQYF
TGCAGTGCTAGAGACAGCCGGGACCCATACGAGCAGTACTTC
>NA|TRBV13|many|TRBJ2-7
CASSPGGTPYEQYF
TGTGCCAGCAGTCCTGGTGGGACCCCCTACGAGCAGTACTTC
>NA|TRBV5-1|many|TRBJ2-2
CASSLFRVDTGELFF
TGCGCCAGCAGCTTATTCAGGGTAGACACCGGGGAGCTGTTTTTT
>NA|TRBV15|few|TRBJ1-2
CATSRDLRAGGHGYTF
TGTGCCACCAGCAGAGATCTTAGGGCGGGGGGCCATGGCTACACCTTC
>NA|TRBV5-6|few|TRBJ1-5
CASSLFTDGPQHF
TGTGCCAGCAGCTTGTTCACCGATGGACCCCAGCATTTT
>TRBD1|TRBV7-9|NA|TRBJ1-1
CASSLPPGQEAFF
TGTGCCAGCAGCCTTCCACCGGGACAGGAAGCTTTCTTT
>TRBD2|TRBV6-1|NA|TRBJ2-1
CASSRGLDNEQFF
TGTGCCAGCAGCCGCGGACTAGACAATGAGCAGTTCTTC
>TRBD1|TRBV7-9|few|TRBJ1-4
CASSLGDREQKLFF
TGTGCCAGCAGCTTAGGGGACAGGGAGCAAAAACTGTTTTTT
>NA|TRBV20-1|few|TRBJ1-4
CSARADTLYEKLFF
TGCAGTGCTAGAGCTGATACTTTGTATGAAAAACTGTTTTTT
>NA|TRBV20-1|many|TRBJ1-2
CSASRAEEYGYTF
TGCAGTGCCTCGAGGGCTGAGGAGTATGGCTACACCTTC
>TRBD1|TRBV24-1|many|TRBJ1-1
CATSDLGQAEAFF
TGTGCCACCAGTGATCTCGGACAGGCTGAAGCTTTCTTT
>NA|TRBV30|NA|TRBJ1-1
CAFSRGNTEAFF
TGTGCCTTTTCCCGGGGGAACACTGAAGCTTTCTTT
>NA|TRBV4-2|many|TRBJ2-2
CASSQDEGETGELFF
TGTGCCAGCAGCCAAGATGAGGGGGAGACCGGGGAGCTGTTTTTT
>TRBD1|TRBV5-1|many|TRBJ1-2
CASSDGQGGGYTF
TGCGCCAGCAGCGACGGACAGGGGGGCGGCTACACCTTC
>TRBD2|TRBV7-3|many|TRBJ2-1
CASSLSSWGGVNNEQFF
TGTGCCAGCAGCTTAAGTTCGTGGGGGGGGGTGAACAATGAGCAGTTCTTC
>TRBD1|TRBV20-1|many|TRBJ1-1
CSATGTGGLGTEAFF
TGCAGTGCTACCGGGACAGGGGGTCTGGGCACTGAAGCTTTCTTT
>TRBD2|TRBV3-1|NA|TRBJ2-1
CASSQDTAGGRYNEQFF
TGTGCCAGCAGCCAAGATACGGCGGGGGGTCGGTACAATGAGCAGTTCTTC